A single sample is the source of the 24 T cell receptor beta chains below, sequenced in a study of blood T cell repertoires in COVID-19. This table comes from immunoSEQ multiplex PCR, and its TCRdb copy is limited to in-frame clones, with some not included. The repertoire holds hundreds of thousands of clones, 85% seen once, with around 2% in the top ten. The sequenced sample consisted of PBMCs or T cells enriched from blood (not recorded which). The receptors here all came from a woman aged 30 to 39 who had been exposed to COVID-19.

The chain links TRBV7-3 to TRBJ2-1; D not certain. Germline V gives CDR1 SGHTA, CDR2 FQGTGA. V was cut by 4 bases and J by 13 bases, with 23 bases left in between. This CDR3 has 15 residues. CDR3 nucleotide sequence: TGTGCCAGCAGCTCTACCGAGCGCCCCACCCTTATACAGTTCTTC. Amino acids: CASSSTERPTLIQFF.

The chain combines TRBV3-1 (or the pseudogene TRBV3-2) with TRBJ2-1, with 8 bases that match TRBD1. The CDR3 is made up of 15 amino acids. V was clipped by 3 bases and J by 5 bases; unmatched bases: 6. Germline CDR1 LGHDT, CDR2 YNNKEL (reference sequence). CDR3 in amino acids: CASSHWGQAHNEQFF. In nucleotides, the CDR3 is TGTGCCAGCAGCCACTGGGGACAGGCCCACAATGAGCAGTTCTTC.

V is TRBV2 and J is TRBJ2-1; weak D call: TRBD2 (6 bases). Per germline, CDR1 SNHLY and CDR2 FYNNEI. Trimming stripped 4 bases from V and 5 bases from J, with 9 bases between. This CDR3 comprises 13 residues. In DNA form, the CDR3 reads TGTGCCAGCAGTGTTCGGGGGAACAATGAGCAGTTCTTC. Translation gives CASSVRGNNEQFF.

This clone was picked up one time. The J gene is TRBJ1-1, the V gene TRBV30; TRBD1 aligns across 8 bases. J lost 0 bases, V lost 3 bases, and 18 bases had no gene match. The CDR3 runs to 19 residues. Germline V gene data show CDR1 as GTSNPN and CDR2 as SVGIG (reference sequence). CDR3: CAWSHFPGQGTLMNTEAFF. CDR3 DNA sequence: TGTGCCTGGAGCCACTTCCCCGGACAGGGTACTCTAATGAACACTGAAGCTTTCTTT.

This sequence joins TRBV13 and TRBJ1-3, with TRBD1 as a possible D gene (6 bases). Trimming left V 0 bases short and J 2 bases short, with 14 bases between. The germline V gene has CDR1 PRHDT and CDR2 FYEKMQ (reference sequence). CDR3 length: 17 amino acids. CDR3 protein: CASSLGILQGTGNTIYF. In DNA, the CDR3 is TGTGCCAGCAGCTTAGGGATCTTACAGGGAACTGGAAACACCATATATTTT. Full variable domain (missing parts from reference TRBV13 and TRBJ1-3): AAGVIQSPRHLIKEKRETATLKCYPIPRHDTVYWYQQGPGQDPQFLISFYEKMQSDKGSIPDRFSAQQFSDYHSELNMSSLELGDSALYFCASSLGILQGTGNTIYFGEGSWLTVV.

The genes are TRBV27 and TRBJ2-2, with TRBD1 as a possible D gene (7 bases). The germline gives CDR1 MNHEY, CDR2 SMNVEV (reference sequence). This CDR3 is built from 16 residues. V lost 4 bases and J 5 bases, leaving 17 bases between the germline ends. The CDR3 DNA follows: TGTGCCAGCAGTTCGACAGGGAGGTTAAGGACCGGGGAGCTGTTTTTT. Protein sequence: CASSSTGRLRTGELFF.

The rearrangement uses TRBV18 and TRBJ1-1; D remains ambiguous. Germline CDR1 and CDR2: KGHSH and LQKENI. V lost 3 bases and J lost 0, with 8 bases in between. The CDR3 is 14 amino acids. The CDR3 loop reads CASSPSQMNTEAFF. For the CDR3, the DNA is TGTGCCAGCTCACCCTCACAGATGAACACTGAAGCTTTCTTT.

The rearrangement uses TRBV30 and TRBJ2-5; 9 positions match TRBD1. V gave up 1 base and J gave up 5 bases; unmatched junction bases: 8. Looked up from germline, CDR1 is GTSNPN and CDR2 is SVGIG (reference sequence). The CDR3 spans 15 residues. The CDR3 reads CAWSAADRGWETQYF. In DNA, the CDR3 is TGTGCCTGGAGTGCGGCCGACAGGGGGTGGGAGACCCAGTACTTC.

CDR3 DNA: TGTGCCAGCAGTTTATTCGGGTCTTCGGGCAATCAGCCCCAGCATTTT. It translates to CASSLFGSSGNQPQHF. J is TRBJ1-5 and V is TRBV27; D call uncertain. Looked up from germline, CDR1 is MNHEY and CDR2 is SMNVEV (reference sequence). Trimming left V 1 base short and J 2 bases short, with 12 bases between. The CDR3 consists of 16 residues.

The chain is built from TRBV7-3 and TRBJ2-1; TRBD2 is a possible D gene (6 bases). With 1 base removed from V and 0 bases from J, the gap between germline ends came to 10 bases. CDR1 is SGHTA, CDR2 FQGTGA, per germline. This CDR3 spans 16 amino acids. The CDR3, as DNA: TGTGCCAGCAGCTTAAATGGCGGGGCCTCCTACAATGAGCAGTTCTTC. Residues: CASSLNGGASYNEQFF.

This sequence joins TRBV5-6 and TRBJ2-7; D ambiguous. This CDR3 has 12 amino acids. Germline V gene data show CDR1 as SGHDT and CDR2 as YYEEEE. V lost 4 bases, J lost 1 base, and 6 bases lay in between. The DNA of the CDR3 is TGTGCCAGCAGCCTAACTTCCTACGAGCAGTACTTC. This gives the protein CASSLTSYEQYF. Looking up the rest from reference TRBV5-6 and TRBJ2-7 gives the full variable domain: DAGVTQSPTHLIKTRGQQVTLRCSPKSGHDTVSWYQQALGQGPQFIFQYYEEEERQRGNFPDRFSGHQFPNYSSELNVNALLLGDSALYLCASSLTSYEQYFGPGTRLTVT.

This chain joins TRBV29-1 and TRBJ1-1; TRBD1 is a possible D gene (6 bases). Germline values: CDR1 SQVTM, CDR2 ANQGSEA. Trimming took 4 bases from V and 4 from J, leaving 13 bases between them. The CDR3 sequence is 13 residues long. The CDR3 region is CSVAPTGSTEAFF. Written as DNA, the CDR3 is TGCAGCGTTGCCCCCACAGGGAGCACTGAAGCTTTCTTT. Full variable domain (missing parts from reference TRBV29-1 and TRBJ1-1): SAVISQKPSRDICQRGTSLTIQCQVDSQVTMMFWYRQQPGQSLTLIATANQGSEATYESGFVIDKFPISRPNLTFSTLTVSNMSPEDSSIYLCSVAPTGSTEAFFGQGTRLTVV.

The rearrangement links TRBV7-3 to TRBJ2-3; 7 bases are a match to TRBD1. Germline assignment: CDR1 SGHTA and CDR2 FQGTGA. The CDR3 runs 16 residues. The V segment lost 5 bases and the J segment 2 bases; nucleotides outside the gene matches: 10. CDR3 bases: TGTGCCAGCAGCCTAGGTTACAGGGGAGTCACAGATACGCAGTATTTT. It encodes CASSLGYRGVTDTQYF.

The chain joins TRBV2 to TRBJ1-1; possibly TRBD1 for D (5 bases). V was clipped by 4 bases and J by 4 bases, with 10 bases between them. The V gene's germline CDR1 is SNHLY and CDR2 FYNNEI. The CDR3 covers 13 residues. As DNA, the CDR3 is TGTGCCAGCAGTGTGGGGAGGGGCACTGAAGCTTTCTTT. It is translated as CASSVGRGTEAFF.

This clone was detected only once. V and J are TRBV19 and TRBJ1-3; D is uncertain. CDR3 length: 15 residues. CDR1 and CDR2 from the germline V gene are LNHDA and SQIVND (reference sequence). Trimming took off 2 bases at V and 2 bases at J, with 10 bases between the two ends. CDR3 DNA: TGTGCCAGTAGTATACTGGGCTCGGCTGGAAACACCATATATTTT. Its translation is CASSILGSAGNTIYF.

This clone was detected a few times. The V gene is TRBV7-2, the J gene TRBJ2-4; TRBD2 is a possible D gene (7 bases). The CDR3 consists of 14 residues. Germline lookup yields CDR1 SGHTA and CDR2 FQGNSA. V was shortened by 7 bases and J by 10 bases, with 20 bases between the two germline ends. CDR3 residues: CASTPMGGPGIQYF. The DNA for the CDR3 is TGTGCCAGCACCCCTATGGGGGGGCCGGGGATTCAGTACTTC.

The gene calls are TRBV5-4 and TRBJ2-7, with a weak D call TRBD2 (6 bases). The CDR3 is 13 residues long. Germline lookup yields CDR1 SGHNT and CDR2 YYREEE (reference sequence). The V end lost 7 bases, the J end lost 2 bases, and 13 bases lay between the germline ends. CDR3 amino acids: CASRGAGTYEQYF. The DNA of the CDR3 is TGTGCCAGCCGCGGGGCAGGGACCTACGAGCAGTACTTC.

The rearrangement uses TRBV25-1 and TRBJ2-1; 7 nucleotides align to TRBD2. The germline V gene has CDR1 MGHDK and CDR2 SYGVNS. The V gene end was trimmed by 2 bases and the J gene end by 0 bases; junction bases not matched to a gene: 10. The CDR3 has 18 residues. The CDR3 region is CASSENPGGFSSYNEQFF. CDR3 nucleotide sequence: TGTGCCAGCAGTGAAAACCCGGGGGGTTTTAGCTCCTACAATGAGCAGTTCTTC.

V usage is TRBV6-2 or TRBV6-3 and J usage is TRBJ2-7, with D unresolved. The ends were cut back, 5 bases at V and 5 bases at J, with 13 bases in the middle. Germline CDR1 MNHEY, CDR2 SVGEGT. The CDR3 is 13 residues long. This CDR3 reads CASSTPRVDEQYF. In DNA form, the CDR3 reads TGTGCCAGCAGTACCCCCCGGGTCGACGAGCAGTACTTC.

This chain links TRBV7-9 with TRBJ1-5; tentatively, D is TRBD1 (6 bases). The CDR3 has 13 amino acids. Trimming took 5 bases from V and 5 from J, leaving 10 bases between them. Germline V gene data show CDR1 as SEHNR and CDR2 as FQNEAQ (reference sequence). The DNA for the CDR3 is TGTGCCAGCAGCCAACAGGGATATCAGCCCCAGCATTTT. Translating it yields CASSQQGYQPQHF.

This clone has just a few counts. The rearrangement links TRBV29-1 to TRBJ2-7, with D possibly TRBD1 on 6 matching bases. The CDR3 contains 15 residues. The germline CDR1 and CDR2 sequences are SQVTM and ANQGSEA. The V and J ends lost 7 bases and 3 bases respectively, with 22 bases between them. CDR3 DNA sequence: TGCAGCGCCCAGGGGTATTCCGGGAAGAACTACGAGCAGTACTTC. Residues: CSAQGYSGKNYEQYF.

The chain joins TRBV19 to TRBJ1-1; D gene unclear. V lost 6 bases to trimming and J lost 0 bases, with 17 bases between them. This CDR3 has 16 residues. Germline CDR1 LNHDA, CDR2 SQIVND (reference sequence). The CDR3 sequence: CASRVEGRWLNTEAFF. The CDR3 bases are TGTGCCAGTAGGGTCGAGGGCCGGTGGTTGAACACTGAAGCTTTCTTT.

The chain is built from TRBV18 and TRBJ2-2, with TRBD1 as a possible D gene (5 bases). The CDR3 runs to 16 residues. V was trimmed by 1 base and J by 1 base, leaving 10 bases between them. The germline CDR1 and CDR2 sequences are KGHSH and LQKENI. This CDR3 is CASSPLRQLNTGELFF. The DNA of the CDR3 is TGTGCCAGCTCACCACTGCGACAGCTGAACACCGGGGAGCTGTTTTTT.

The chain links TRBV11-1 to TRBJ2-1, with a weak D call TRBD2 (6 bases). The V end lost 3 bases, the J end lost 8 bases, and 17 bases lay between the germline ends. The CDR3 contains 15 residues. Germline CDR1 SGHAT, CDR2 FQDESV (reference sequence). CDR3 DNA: TGTGCCAGCAGCTTGGGGTGGGAGGCTCGGTATGAGCAGTTCTTC. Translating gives CASSLGWEARYEQFF.